This entry concerns a single T cell receptor beta chain. This sample is part of a study of blood T cell repertoires in COVID-19. On the study more broadly: From T cells, B-cell-depleted T cells, or PBMCs came the material, which was cDNA or gDNA.

Per the original data handling: Nucleated cell number was recorded as an estimate derived from reference gene primer amplification. The method was immunoSEQ multiplex PCR; TCRdb's version includes in-frame clones alone and lacks a portion of them. The V and J calls and clone size come from that table; D and trimming were worked out from the DNA. The sample contains roughly 150,000 clones, over 80% of which appear only once. Trimming pared 7 bases from V and 1 base from J, leaving 12 bases between. Germline V gene sequence: CDR1 SGHRS, CDR2 YFSETQ. This CDR3 spans 14 amino acids. This TCR derives from a woman older than 75 with COVID-19, enrolled during active disease. Sequencing input: peripheral blood. This chain connects TRBV5-1 to TRBJ2-1; possible D gene TRBD1, 7 bases. CDR3 protein: CASSAGGSYNEQFF. Here the CDR3 DNA reads TGCGCCAGCTCCGCAGGGGGGTCCTACAATGAGCAGTTCTTC. The full variable domain, rest sourced from reference TRBV5-1 and TRBJ2-1, is KAGVTQTPRYLIKTRGQQVTLSCSPISGHRSVSWYQQTPGQGLQFLFEYFSETQRNKGNFPGRFSGRQFSNSRSEMNVSTLELGDSALYLCASSAGGSYNEQFFGPGTRLTVL.